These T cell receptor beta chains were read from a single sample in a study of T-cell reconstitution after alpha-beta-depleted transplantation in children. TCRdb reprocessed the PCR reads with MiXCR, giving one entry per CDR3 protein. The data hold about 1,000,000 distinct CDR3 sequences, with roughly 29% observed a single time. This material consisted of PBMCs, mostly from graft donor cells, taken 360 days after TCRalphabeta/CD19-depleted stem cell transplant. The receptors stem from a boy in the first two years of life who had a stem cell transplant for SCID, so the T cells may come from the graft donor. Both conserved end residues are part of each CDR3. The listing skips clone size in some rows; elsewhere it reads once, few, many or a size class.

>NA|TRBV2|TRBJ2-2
CASTESVTGELFF
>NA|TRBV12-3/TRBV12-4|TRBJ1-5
CASSPSQAGQPQHF
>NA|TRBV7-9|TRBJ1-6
CASSLAPGQGNSPLHF
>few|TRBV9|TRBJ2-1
CASSKTSGGYNEQFF
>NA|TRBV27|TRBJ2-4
CASSLRGGLGLNIQYF
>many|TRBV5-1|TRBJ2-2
CASGHTGELFF
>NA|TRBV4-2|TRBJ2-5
CASSQDRGAEETQYF
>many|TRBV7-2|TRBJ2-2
CASRRGLLETSGGRYTGELFF
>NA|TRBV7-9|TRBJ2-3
CASSLAGTRRSTQYF
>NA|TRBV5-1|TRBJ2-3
CASSTRGGTTDTQYF
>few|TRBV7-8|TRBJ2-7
CASTYPGDREQYF
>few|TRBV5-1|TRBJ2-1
CASSTSGGPPHEQFF
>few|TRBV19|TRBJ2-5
CASSTPSGSQETQYF
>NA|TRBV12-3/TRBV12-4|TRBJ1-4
CASRRTGGESNEKLFF
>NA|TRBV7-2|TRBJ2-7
CASSLAGEEPLRYEQYF
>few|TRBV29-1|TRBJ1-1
CSVFPGTGVGNTEAFF
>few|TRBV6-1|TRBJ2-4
CASSERVLDTNIQYF
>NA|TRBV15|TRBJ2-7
CATSRDLTGDEQYF
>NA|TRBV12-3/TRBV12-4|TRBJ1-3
CASKLGTISGNTIYF
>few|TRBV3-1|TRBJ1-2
CASSQVRTVPYYGYTF
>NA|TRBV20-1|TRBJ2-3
CSASGGAGTDTQYF
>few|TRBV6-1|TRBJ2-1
CASSEEGTPYNEQFF
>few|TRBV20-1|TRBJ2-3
CSAGAQGPSTDTQYF
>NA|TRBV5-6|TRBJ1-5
CASSLYGTLNQPQHF
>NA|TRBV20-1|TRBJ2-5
CSARPLEVAAPETAQYF
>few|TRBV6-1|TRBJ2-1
CASSQIAFSYNEQFF
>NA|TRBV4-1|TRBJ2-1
CASSQYVGFEQFF
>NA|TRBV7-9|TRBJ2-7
CASSLGVTGGSYEQYF
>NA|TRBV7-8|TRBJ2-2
CASSLADRVLTGELFF
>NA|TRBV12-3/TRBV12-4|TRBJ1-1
CASSSRGTSTEAFF
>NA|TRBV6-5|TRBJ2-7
CASSRWPEQYF
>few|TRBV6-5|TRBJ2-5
CASSYSGLLGALKETQYF
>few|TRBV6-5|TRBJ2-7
CASSYSPQLGGRASYEQYF
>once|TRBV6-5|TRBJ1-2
CASSSGQINYGYTF
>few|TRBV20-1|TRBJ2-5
CSAPNPANRKETQYF
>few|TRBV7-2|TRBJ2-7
CASSTQGSGSYEQYF
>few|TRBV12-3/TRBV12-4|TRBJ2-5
CASSYSSGESQETQYF
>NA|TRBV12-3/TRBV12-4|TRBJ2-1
CASSSPQSTGLNEQFF
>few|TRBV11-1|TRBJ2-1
CASSCRLLTGSTYNEQFF
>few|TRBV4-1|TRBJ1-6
CASSRKRRGQGNSPLHF
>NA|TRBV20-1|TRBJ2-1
CSADFGTNYNEQFF
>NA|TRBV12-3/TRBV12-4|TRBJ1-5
CASSSQTGINQPQHF
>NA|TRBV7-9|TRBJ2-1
CASSSTPHPAYNEQFF
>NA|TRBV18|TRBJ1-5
CASSPQSDQPQHF
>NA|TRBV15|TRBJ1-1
CATSGGGAHTEAFF
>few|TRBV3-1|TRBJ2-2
CASSHGGGSGELFF
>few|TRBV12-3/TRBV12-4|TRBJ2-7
CASLTGTGTYEQYF
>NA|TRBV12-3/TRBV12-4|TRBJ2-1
CASSLWARGSSYNEQFF
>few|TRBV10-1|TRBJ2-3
CASSEFASGGVTDTQYF
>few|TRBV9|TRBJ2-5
CASSERAGREETQYF
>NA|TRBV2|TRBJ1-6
CASRESQGAPLHF
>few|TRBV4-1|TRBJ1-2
CASSQGGGGSNYGYTF
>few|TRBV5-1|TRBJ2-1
CASSHRLSVGSEQFF
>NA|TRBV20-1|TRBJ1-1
CSATGQGAEAFF